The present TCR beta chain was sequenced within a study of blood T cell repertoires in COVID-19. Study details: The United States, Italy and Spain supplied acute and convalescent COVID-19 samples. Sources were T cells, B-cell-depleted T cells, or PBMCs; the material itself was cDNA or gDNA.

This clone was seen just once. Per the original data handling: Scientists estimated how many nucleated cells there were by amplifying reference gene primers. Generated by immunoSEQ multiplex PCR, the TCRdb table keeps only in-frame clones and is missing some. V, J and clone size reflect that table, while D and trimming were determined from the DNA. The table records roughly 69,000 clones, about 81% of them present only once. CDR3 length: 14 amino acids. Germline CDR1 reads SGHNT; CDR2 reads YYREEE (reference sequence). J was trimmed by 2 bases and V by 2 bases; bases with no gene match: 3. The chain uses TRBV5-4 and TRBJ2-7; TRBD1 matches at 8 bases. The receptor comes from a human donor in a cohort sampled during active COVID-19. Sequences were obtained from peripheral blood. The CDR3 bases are TGTGCCAGCAGCTTCAGGGGGCAGGCCTACGAGCAGTACTTC. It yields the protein CASSFRGQAYEQYF.